This entry features one TCR delta chain sequence. This sample also contains other DNA sequences that code for the same CDR3. The CDR3 has 21 residues. CDR1 and CDR2 (germline): NSMFDY, ISSIKDK. V lost 0 bases and J lost 0, with 30 bases in between. These data come from a study of gamma-delta T cells after stem cell transplantation. With CATT, TCRdb re-called clones from the RT-PCR reads. The sample yields 12,000 to 15,000 delta-chain clones, roughly 30% seen once. Sequencing was done on a sample of gamma-delta T cells. This chain links TRAV29/DV5 with TRDJ1, with TRDD3 as a possible D gene (6 bases). The clonotype originates from a human donor. It is not recorded whose cells these are; they may come from a transplant donor. CDR3: CAASESDNFFGGNRYTDKLIF. The CDR3 coding sequence is TGTGCAGCAAGCGAGTCAGACAACTTTTTTGGGGGCAACCGGTACACCGATAAACTCATCTTT.